This TCR beta chain was recorded in a study of shared clonotypes between healthy human individuals. Germline-derived CDR1 and CDR2 are SGDLS and YYNGEE. The trim removed 0 bases at V and 3 bases at J, leaving 7 bases unmatched. This CDR3 is 18 amino acids long. Naive CD8 cells comprised CD45RO-negative, CCR7-positively selected cells, excluding terminally differentiated effector memory CD45RA+ cells. Assay used: immunoSEQ multiplex PCR; TCRdb lists only in-frame clones, some missing. The sample lists 760,000 or so clones, around 96% seen once, with over 0.2% in the top ten. The source is a young man in good health. The source material was naive CD8+ T cells sorted from blood. V usage is TRBV9 and J usage is TRBJ2-1; TRBD2 matches 12 bases. The CDR3 sequence is CASSVGLAGVFDYNEQFF. The CDR3 DNA reads TGTGCCAGCAGCGTAGGACTAGCGGGAGTATTCGACTACAATGAGCAGTTCTTC.